This T cell receptor beta chain was observed in a study of T cell clones after liver transplantation. The repertoire was sequenced with immunoSEQ multiplex PCR; TCRdb's copy has only in-frame clones and lacks some. The sample contains 55,000 to 75,000 clones, around two thirds of which appear only once. This sequence was found in a human patient who received a liver transplant. These T cells may partly come from the graft donor. The sequencing here drew on CD4+ T cells from blood, taken at the roughly 15-month timepoint.

The CDR3 nucleotides are TGCAGCGTTTTCGCCGGGACAGGGGGCACAGATACGCAGTATTTT. Its translation: CSVFAGTGGTDTQYF. The chain uses TRBV29-1 and TRBJ2-3; the match to TRBD1 covers 10 bases. Trimming at V came to 5 bases and at J to 1 base, leaving 6 bases not matched to a gene. The CDR3 runs to 15 residues. Germline loops: CDR1 SQVTM, CDR2 ANQGSEA.